These 20 T cell receptor beta chains were sequenced from one sample in a study of T cell responses to AZD1222 COVID-19 vaccine. Clones were sequenced by immunoSEQ multiplex PCR, and TCRdb holds only the in-frame ones, with some missing. The sample holds around 140,000 clones; more than 85% are singletons and the top ten take roughly 9.1%. The input for sequencing was peripheral blood, taken on day 0 of AZD1222 vaccination. These receptors were collected from an adult in good health.

The chain links TRBV27 to TRBJ2-7, with TRBD1 as a possible D gene (7 bases). V was clipped by 6 bases and J by 1 base, with 13 bases between them. The CDR3 spans 14 residues. Germline CDR1 MNHEY, CDR2 SMNVEV (reference sequence). CDR3 amino acids: CASRSQGGSYEQYF. CDR3 coding DNA: TGTGCCAGCAGGTCCCAGGGGGGTTCCTACGAGCAGTACTTC.

The J gene is TRBJ1-2, the V gene TRBV4-1; TRBD1 matches at 7 bases. The germline V gene has CDR1 MGHRA and CDR2 YSYEKL. V was pared by 2 bases and J by 4 bases, with 16 bases of the junction left unmatched. This CDR3 region has 18 residues. CDR3 sequence reads: CASSQPGRQGQLGYGYTF. The CDR3 DNA follows: TGCGCCAGCAGCCAACCCGGGAGACAGGGACAGCTAGGCTATGGCTACACCTTC.

This clone was recorded once. V gene TRBV27 combines with J gene TRBJ1-1, with a tentative D call TRBD1 (5 bases). This CDR3 has 13 amino acids. V gave up 2 bases and J gave up 8 bases, with 12 bases separating them. The germline gives CDR1 MNHEY, CDR2 SMNVEV (reference sequence). For the CDR3, the DNA is TGTGCCAGCAGTTTAGCGGGACTGGGGGAAGCTTTCTTT. Translation: CASSLAGLGEAFF.

This chain joins TRBV5-1 and TRBJ2-3; weak D call: TRBD2 (7 bases). Germline CDR1 reads SGHRS; CDR2 reads YFSETQ. V lost 0 bases and J 5 bases, leaving 13 bases between the germline ends. The CDR3 runs to 15 residues. As DNA, the CDR3 is TGCGCCAGCAGCTTGGACGGGGGGCAGGGAGATACGCAGTATTTT. As protein: CASSLDGGQGDTQYF.

DNA of the CDR3: TGTGCCAGTAGTGTTGGGGACAGAAATGAAAAACTGTTTTTT. This encodes CASSVGDRNEKLFF. The rearrangement uses TRBV19 and TRBJ1-4; TRBD1 matches at 7 bases. V lost 5 bases, J lost 5 bases, and 5 bases stayed unmatched. The CDR3 extends over 14 amino acids. From germline, CDR1 is LNHDA and CDR2 SQIVND (reference sequence).

The chain couples TRBV4-1 to TRBJ2-7; D gene ambiguous. The V gene lost 0 bases and the J gene lost 1 base, with 7 bases spanning the gap. The CDR3 loop spans 14 amino acids. Germline V lookup: CDR1 MGHRA, CDR2 YSYEKL. DNA of the CDR3: TGCGCCAGCAGCCAAGATTTCCGTTCCTACGAGCAGTACTTC. Encoded protein: CASSQDFRSYEQYF.

The chain employs TRBV5-1 and TRBJ1-2; 8 bases fit TRBD1. Germline V CDR1 and CDR2: SGHRS, YFSETQ. CDR3 length: 14 residues. Trimming cost V 4 bases and J 4 bases; bases outside gene matches: 6. The CDR3 DNA sequence: TGCGCCAGCAGCGGTGGACAGGGTCTCTATGGCTACACCTTC. Encoded protein: CASSGGQGLYGYTF.

The chain carries TRBV11-2 and TRBJ1-2, with 9 bases fitting TRBD1. CDR1 is SGHAT, CDR2 FQNNGV, per germline. V lost 5 bases and J lost 5; bases outside the gene matches: 3. The CDR3 sequence is 13 residues long. The DNA of the CDR3 is TGTGCCAGCAGCCTGGGGACAGGGTATGGCTACACCTTC. This encodes CASSLGTGYGYTF.

This chain links TRBV19 with TRBJ2-5, with a tentative D call TRBD1 (6 bases). The germline V gene has CDR1 LNHDA and CDR2 SQIVND (reference sequence). Trimming removed 9 bases at V and 0 bases at J, with 11 bases between. CDR3 size: 13 residues. CDR3 amino acids: CARITGNQETQYF. CDR3 in DNA: TGTGCCAGAATCACAGGGAACCAAGAGACCCAGTACTTC.

The chain joins TRBV4-2 to TRBJ2-7; 7 bases map to TRBD1. Looked up from germline, CDR1 is LGHNA and CDR2 is YNFKEQ. This CDR3 spans 15 amino acids. V gave up 5 bases and J gave up 3 bases; unmatched junction bases: 10. The chain's CDR3 is CASSSRDSVNYEQYF. CDR3 nucleotides: TGTGCCAGCAGCAGCCGGGACAGCGTAAACTACGAGCAGTACTTC.

The J gene is TRBJ2-1, the V gene TRBV7-2; D tentatively fits TRBD1 or TRBD2 (6 bases each). CDR1 is SGHTA, CDR2 FQGNSA, per germline. Trimming removed 6 bases from V and 3 bases from J, with 21 bases in between. This CDR3 is built from 17 residues. The CDR3 is CASSRDTGGNFYNEQFF. In DNA, the CDR3 is TGTGCCAGCAGTAGGGACACCGGAGGGAATTTCTACAATGAGCAGTTCTTC.

This clone occurred a few times. The chain recombines TRBV6-5 with TRBJ2-3; D gene uncertain. The V end was cut by 0 bases, the J end by 2 bases, with 6 bases between. CDR1 and CDR2 from the germline V gene are MNHEY and SVGAGI. The CDR3 length is 14 residues. The CDR3, as DNA: TGTGCCAGCAGTTACTCGGCCAACACAGATACGCAGTATTTT. Amino acids: CASSYSANTDTQYF.

The CDR3 protein is CASSLVTGGTFNEQFF. The CDR3 bases are TGTGCCAGCAGTTTGGTCACAGGGGGTACCTTCAATGAGCAGTTCTTC. The gene calls are TRBV28 and TRBJ2-1; 8 bases line up with TRBD1. Germline V gives CDR1 MDHEN, CDR2 SYDVKM. The CDR3 covers 16 residues. The junction had 10 bases not matched to a gene; V was cut back by 3 bases and J by 6 bases.

This clone was observed a few times. The chain uses TRBV6-5 and TRBJ1-5; D remains ambiguous. This CDR3 is 13 amino acids long. Trimming shortened V by 7 bases and J by 7 bases, and 14 bases separated the two germline ends. Germline CDR1 and CDR2: MNHEY and SVGAGI. CDR3 DNA sequence: TGTGCCAGCAACTCGGATCGATACCAGCCCCAGCATTTT. It translates to CASNSDRYQPQHF.

This chain joins TRBV27 and TRBJ1-2, with a weak D call TRBD1 (5 bases). The V end lost 3 bases, the J end lost 2 bases, and 7 bases lay between the germline ends. CDR3 length: 13 amino acids. Germline V gives CDR1 MNHEY, CDR2 SMNVEV (reference sequence). For the CDR3, the DNA is TGTGCCAGCAGTTTGGGGGGGAACTATGGCTACACCTTC. This translates into CASSLGGNYGYTF.

The chain uses TRBV9 and TRBJ2-7; D is possibly TRBD1 or TRBD2 (6 bases each). Germline values: CDR1 SGDLS, CDR2 YYNGEE. The CDR3 contains 13 residues. V was clipped by 0 bases and J by 6 bases, with 10 bases between them. CDR3 sequence (DNA): TGTGCCAGCAGCGTAGGAGGGGGGACCGAGCAGTACTTC. It specifies CASSVGGGTEQYF.

On this clone: The sample has other DNA sequences that encode this CDR3 too. The V and J genes are TRBV18 and TRBJ2-5; D is ambiguous. V lost 3 bases and J 2 bases, leaving 7 bases between the germline ends. Per germline, CDR1 KGHSH and CDR2 LQKENI. The CDR3 runs to 13 residues. The CDR3 sequence: CASSPRQQETQYF. CDR3 coding DNA: TGTGCCAGCTCACCTAGGCAGCAAGAGACCCAGTACTTC.

The chain recombines TRBV27 with TRBJ1-1; D is ambiguous. The ends were cut back, 9 bases at V and 2 bases at J, with 10 bases in the middle. Germline V lookup: CDR1 MNHEY, CDR2 SMNVEV (reference sequence). The CDR3 is made up of 12 amino acids. CDR3 nucleotides: TGTGCCAGTGGGGTTACAAACACTGAAGCTTTCTTT. It yields the protein CASGVTNTEAFF.

This sequence joins TRBV11-2 and TRBJ1-1, with D unclear. The CDR3 has 14 amino acids. From germline, CDR1 is SGHAT and CDR2 FQNNGV. V was trimmed by 5 bases and J by 6 bases, leaving 16 bases between them. The CDR3 protein is CASSPPLFRAEAFF. The CDR3 DNA reads TGTGCCAGCAGCCCACCACTTTTCCGCGCTGAAGCTTTCTTT.

This chain connects TRBV5-6 to TRBJ2-7, with D possibly TRBD1 on 6 matching bases. The V gene lost 1 base and the J gene lost 2 bases, with 16 bases spanning the gap. Germline CDR1 SGHDT, CDR2 YYEEEE. The CDR3 extends over 16 amino acids. The CDR3 is CASSLSGTPPPYEQYF. CDR3 coding DNA: TGTGCCAGCAGCTTGTCTGGGACACCGCCCCCCTACGAGCAGTACTTC.